Listed below are T cell receptor beta chains from one sample, sequenced in a study of cytomegalovirus exposure and HLA in healthy donors. Clones were sequenced by immunoSEQ multiplex PCR, and TCRdb holds only the in-frame ones, with some missing. This sample has 150,000 to 200,000 clones, with around 80% found just once. Material: PBMCs. These receptors were taken from a male donor in good health and CMV-seropositive. CDR3s include the opening cysteine and the closing phenylalanine or tryptophan. Fields, in order: D gene, V gene, J gene, clone size, CDR3 DNA, CDR3 protein. A D gene is named only where the DNA matches it firmly. Expanded clones get a size class; other rows say once, few or many, or leave the size out.

d_gene: NA
v_gene: TRBV5-6
j_gene: TRBJ1-5
abundance: NA
CDR3nt: TGTGCCAGCAGAGTTCTAAGAGAGTCCAATCAGCCCCAGCATTTT
CDR3aa: CASRVLRESNQPQHF

d_gene: NA
v_gene: TRBV10-1
j_gene: TRBJ2-3
abundance: NA
CDR3nt: TGCGCCATCGCAGATACGCAGTATTTT
CDR3aa: CAIADTQYF

d_gene: TRBD2
v_gene: TRBV7-9
j_gene: TRBJ2-1
abundance: once
CDR3nt: TGTGCCAGCAGCTTAGGGGCGCTGGCGGGAGTTTACAATGAGCAGTTCTTC
CDR3aa: CASSLGALAGVYNEQFF

d_gene: TRBD1
v_gene: TRBV7-2
j_gene: TRBJ2-7
abundance: NA
CDR3nt: TGTGCCAGCAGCTATCCGGGACAGAGGACCTACGAGCAGTACTTC
CDR3aa: CASSYPGQRTYEQYF

d_gene: NA
v_gene: TRBV11-3
j_gene: TRBJ1-1
abundance: NA
CDR3nt: TGTGCCAGCAGCCCTGGGGGAGGGAGGGTGAACACTGAAGCTTTCTTT
CDR3aa: CASSPGGGRVNTEAFF

d_gene: TRBD2
v_gene: TRBV25-1
j_gene: TRBJ2-3
abundance: NA
CDR3nt: TGTGCCAGCAGCCCGGGGGGGGGTACAGATACGCAGTATTTT
CDR3aa: CASSPGGGTDTQYF

d_gene: TRBD2
v_gene: TRBV7-6
j_gene: TRBJ2-7
abundance: few
CDR3nt: TGTGCCAGCAGCGCCTCCGGGGGGACGGGGGACGAGCAGTACTTC
CDR3aa: CASSASGGTGDEQYF

d_gene: TRBD1
v_gene: TRBV6-1
j_gene: TRBJ1-2
abundance: NA
CDR3nt: TGTGCCAGCAGTGGGGTACAGGGGGCGGGGAACTATGGCTACACCTTC
CDR3aa: CASSGVQGAGNYGYTF

d_gene: NA
v_gene: TRBV7-6
j_gene: TRBJ2-7
abundance: NA
CDR3nt: TGTGCCAGCAGCGCGGGACAGTCCTACGAGCAGTACTTC
CDR3aa: CASSAGQSYEQYF

d_gene: TRBD2
v_gene: TRBV7-6
j_gene: TRBJ2-5
abundance: NA
CDR3nt: TGTGCCAGCAGCTTAAGAGAGGGTGGACTAGCGGGATCGGGGGAGACCCAGTACTTC
CDR3aa: CASSLREGGLAGSGETQYF

d_gene: TRBD1
v_gene: TRBV6-5
j_gene: TRBJ1-2
abundance: NA
CDR3nt: TGTGCCAGCAGTTACTCGAAAGCCCGGGGACAGTATGGCTACACCTTC
CDR3aa: CASSYSKARGQYGYTF

d_gene: TRBD2
v_gene: TRBV25-1
j_gene: TRBJ2-7
abundance: NA
CDR3nt: TGTGCCAGCAGCCGAAGCGGGGGCGGTTCCTACGAGCAGTACTTC
CDR3aa: CASSRSGGGSYEQYF

d_gene: TRBD1
v_gene: TRBV28
j_gene: TRBJ1-2
abundance: NA
CDR3nt: TGTGCCAGCACCCCGGGGACAGGCCATGGCTACACCTTC
CDR3aa: CASTPGTGHGYTF

d_gene: NA
v_gene: TRBV6-1
j_gene: TRBJ2-5
abundance: NA
CDR3nt: TGTGCCAGCAGTGCCCAGGGGGTAGGAGGGCTAGGGACCCAGTACTTC
CDR3aa: CASSAQGVGGLGTQYF

d_gene: TRBD2
v_gene: TRBV5-1
j_gene: TRBJ2-3
abundance: NA
CDR3nt: TGCGCCAGCAGCGAGCGGGAGAGGCGCACAGATACGCAGTATTTT
CDR3aa: CASSERERRTDTQYF

d_gene: NA
v_gene: TRBV19
j_gene: TRBJ2-7
abundance: few
CDR3nt: TGTGCCAGTAGTATGAGCTCGCACGAGCAGTACTTC
CDR3aa: CASSMSSHEQYF

d_gene: TRBD1
v_gene: TRBV27
j_gene: TRBJ2-5
abundance: NA
CDR3nt: TGTGCCAGCATTCTCACGCAGGGGGCTCAGGAGACCCAGTACTTC
CDR3aa: CASILTQGAQETQYF

d_gene: TRBD1
v_gene: TRBV7-6
j_gene: TRBJ1-1
abundance: NA
CDR3nt: TGTGCCAGCAGCTTACCCCCGGGACAGGGGTTCATGAACACTGAAGCTTTCTTT
CDR3aa: CASSLPPGQGFMNTEAFF

d_gene: TRBD2
v_gene: TRBV27
j_gene: TRBJ2-2
abundance: few
CDR3nt: TGTGCCAGCAGTCTCTCGGGACTATCGAACACCGGGGAGCTGTTTTTT
CDR3aa: CASSLSGLSNTGELFF

d_gene: TRBD2
v_gene: TRBV6-6
j_gene: TRBJ2-3
abundance: NA
CDR3nt: TGTGCCAGCAGTTCGGAGGGACTAGCGGGAGGAACGCAGTATTTT
CDR3aa: CASSSEGLAGGTQYF

d_gene: NA
v_gene: TRBV6-5
j_gene: TRBJ1-2
abundance: NA
CDR3nt: TGTGCCAGCAGTTGGACAGACTACGGCTATGGCTACACCTTC
CDR3aa: CASSWTDYGYGYTF

d_gene: NA
v_gene: TRBV5-1
j_gene: TRBJ2-5
abundance: NA
CDR3nt: TGCGCCAGCAGCTTCTGGGGGCGGGAGACCCAGTACTTC
CDR3aa: CASSFWGRETQYF

d_gene: TRBD2
v_gene: TRBV7-9
j_gene: TRBJ2-1
abundance: NA
CDR3nt: TGTGCCAGCAGCCCGGGAGGTCACAATGAGCAGTTCTTC
CDR3aa: CASSPGGHNEQFF

d_gene: NA
v_gene: TRBV15
j_gene: TRBJ2-7
abundance: NA
CDR3nt: TGTGCCACCAGCAGAGTAGGCGGGATTAAAAACTCCTACGAGCAGTACTTC
CDR3aa: CATSRVGGIKNSYEQYF

d_gene: TRBD1
v_gene: TRBV18
j_gene: TRBJ2-2
abundance: NA
CDR3nt: TGTGCCAGCTCACCCCCAGGGGGCCCGGATACCGGGGAGCTGTTTTTT
CDR3aa: CASSPPGGPDTGELFF

d_gene: TRBD2
v_gene: TRBV27
j_gene: TRBJ2-7
abundance: NA
CDR3nt: TGTGCCAGCAGTTTGACCATCGGGGGGGGATTAACCTACGAGCAGTACTTC
CDR3aa: CASSLTIGGGLTYEQYF

d_gene: NA
v_gene: TRBV6-1
j_gene: TRBJ1-1
abundance: NA
CDR3nt: TGTGCCAGCAGTGTTCAACGGGACATCTTCGCTTTCTTT
CDR3aa: CASSVQRDIFAFF

d_gene: NA
v_gene: TRBV20-1
j_gene: TRBJ1-1
abundance: NA
CDR3nt: TGCGCAGGGGTTGGAACTGAAGCTTTCTTT
CDR3aa: CAGVGTEAFF

d_gene: NA
v_gene: TRBV5-4
j_gene: TRBJ1-1
abundance: NA
CDR3nt: TGTGCCAGCAGCTTCAGGGGAGGGCTTGAAGCTTTCTTT
CDR3aa: CASSFRGGLEAFF

d_gene: TRBD2
v_gene: TRBV2
j_gene: TRBJ2-7
abundance: NA
CDR3nt: TGTGCCAGCAGACCGGGGTTAGCGGGTTACGAGCAGTACTTC
CDR3aa: CASRPGLAGYEQYF

d_gene: NA
v_gene: TRBV28
j_gene: TRBJ1-6
abundance: NA
CDR3nt: TGTGCCAGCAGTTTGGGTGGGGGGACCTATAATTCACCCCTCCACTTT
CDR3aa: CASSLGGGTYNSPLHF

d_gene: TRBD1
v_gene: TRBV28
j_gene: TRBJ1-5
abundance: NA
CDR3nt: TGTGCCAGCAGTTTATCCCTCGGGCAGGGGGCGGTGCGAAGCAATCAGCCCCAGCATTTT
CDR3aa: CASSLSLGQGAVRSNQPQHF

d_gene: TRBD2
v_gene: TRBV9
j_gene: TRBJ2-5
abundance: NA
CDR3nt: TGTGCCAGCAGCTTCCGGGGCGCTAGCGGACAAGAGACCCAGTACTTC
CDR3aa: CASSFRGASGQETQYF

d_gene: TRBD1
v_gene: TRBV7-2
j_gene: TRBJ2-2
abundance: NA
CDR3nt: TGTGCCAGCAGCTTACCCGGGACAGGGATCACCGGGGAGCTGTTTTTT
CDR3aa: CASSLPGTGITGELFF

d_gene: TRBD1
v_gene: TRBV11-2
j_gene: TRBJ1-1
abundance: few
CDR3nt: TGTGCCAGCAGCTTGGGAGACAGGGGAGCTTTCTTT
CDR3aa: CASSLGDRGAFF

d_gene: TRBD2
v_gene: TRBV5-1
j_gene: TRBJ2-3
abundance: few
CDR3nt: TGCGCCAGCGCAATGGGGGGGTCTAGCGGGGCGGATACGCAGTATTTT
CDR3aa: CASAMGGSSGADTQYF

d_gene: TRBD2
v_gene: TRBV28
j_gene: TRBJ2-3
abundance: few
CDR3nt: TGTGCCAGCTATACCCCGTACGGACTAGCGGGAGGAGGTACAGATACGCAGTATTTT
CDR3aa: CASYTPYGLAGGGTDTQYF

d_gene: TRBD2
v_gene: TRBV25-1
j_gene: TRBJ2-6
abundance: NA
CDR3nt: TGTGCCAGCAGTGAGGGACTAGTGGCCAACGTCCTGACTTTC
CDR3aa: CASSEGLVANVLTF

d_gene: NA
v_gene: TRBV5-5
j_gene: TRBJ1-1
abundance: NA
CDR3nt: TGTGCCGGGGGCTGGGGGACTGAAGCTTTCTTT
CDR3aa: CAGGWGTEAFF

d_gene: NA
v_gene: TRBV15
j_gene: TRBJ2-5
abundance: NA
CDR3nt: TGTGCCACCAGCAGCCCCTCCGCTAGTCTGGATGAGACCCAGTACTTC
CDR3aa: CATSSPSASLDETQYF

d_gene: TRBD2
v_gene: TRBV18
j_gene: TRBJ2-7
abundance: NA
CDR3nt: TGTGCCAGCTCACCACCACCTAGCGGATACAGCTCCTACGAGCAGTACTTC
CDR3aa: CASSPPPSGYSSYEQYF

d_gene: TRBD1
v_gene: TRBV5-1
j_gene: TRBJ2-4
abundance: NA
CDR3nt: TGCGCCAGCAGCTTAAATACAGGGGGTAGCAAAAACATTCAGTACTTC
CDR3aa: CASSLNTGGSKNIQYF

d_gene: NA
v_gene: TRBV27
j_gene: TRBJ2-1
abundance: NA
CDR3nt: TGTGCCACGGGTGGCAAACAGGTGTACAATGAGCAGTTCTTC
CDR3aa: CATGGKQVYNEQFF

d_gene: NA
v_gene: TRBV21-1
j_gene: TRBJ2-1
abundance: NA
CDR3nt: TGTGCCAGCAGCTCGACAGCGGGAGAGGTGGTCAATGAGCAGTTCTTC
CDR3aa: CASSSTAGEVVNEQFF

d_gene: TRBD1
v_gene: TRBV5-5
j_gene: TRBJ2-7
abundance: NA
CDR3nt: TGTGCCAGCAGCCCACGACAGGGGATGGGTGACGAGCAGTACTTC
CDR3aa: CASSPRQGMGDEQYF

d_gene: TRBD2
v_gene: TRBV7-6
j_gene: TRBJ2-5
abundance: NA
CDR3nt: TGTGCCAGCAGCCACTTACCCACTGGGACTAGCGGCACGCGGCCGGAGACCCAGTACTTC
CDR3aa: CASSHLPTGTSGTRPETQYF

d_gene: NA
v_gene: TRBV11-2
j_gene: TRBJ1-3
abundance: NA
CDR3nt: TGTGCCAGCAGCTTTGGGGCAATCAGAGGAAACACCATATATTTT
CDR3aa: CASSFGAIRGNTIYF

d_gene: TRBD2
v_gene: TRBV27
j_gene: TRBJ2-4
abundance: NA
CDR3nt: TGTGCCAGCACGTCCAGCGGGAGACATCAGTACTTC
CDR3aa: CASTSSGRHQYF

d_gene: TRBD1
v_gene: TRBV6-5
j_gene: TRBJ1-2
abundance: NA
CDR3nt: TGTGCCAGCAGTAGGACAGGGGACTATGGCTACACCTTC
CDR3aa: CASSRTGDYGYTF

d_gene: NA
v_gene: TRBV28
j_gene: TRBJ1-6
abundance: NA
CDR3nt: TGTGCCAGCACTATGTCCAGGGGAAATTCACCCCTCCACTTT
CDR3aa: CASTMSRGNSPLHF